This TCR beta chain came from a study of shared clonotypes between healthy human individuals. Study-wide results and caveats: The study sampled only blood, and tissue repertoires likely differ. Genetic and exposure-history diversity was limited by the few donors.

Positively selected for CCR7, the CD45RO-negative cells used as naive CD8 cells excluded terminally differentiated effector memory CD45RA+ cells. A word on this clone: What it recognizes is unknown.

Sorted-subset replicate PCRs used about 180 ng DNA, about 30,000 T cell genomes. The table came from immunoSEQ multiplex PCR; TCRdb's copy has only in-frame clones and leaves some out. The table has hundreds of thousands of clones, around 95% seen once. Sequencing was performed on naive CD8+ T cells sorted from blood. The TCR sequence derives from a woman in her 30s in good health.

CDR3 sequence: CASSQLTSGILIQETQYF. The CDR3 DNA follows: TGCGCCAGCAGCCAATTAACTAGCGGTATATTAATCCAAGAGACCCAGTACTTC. The V call is TRBV4-1, the J call TRBJ2-5; 8 bases align to TRBD2. Germline V CDR1 and CDR2: MGHRA, YSYEKL. The CDR3 has 18 residues. The V and J ends lost 2 bases and 1 base, in that order; junction bases with no gene match: 12.